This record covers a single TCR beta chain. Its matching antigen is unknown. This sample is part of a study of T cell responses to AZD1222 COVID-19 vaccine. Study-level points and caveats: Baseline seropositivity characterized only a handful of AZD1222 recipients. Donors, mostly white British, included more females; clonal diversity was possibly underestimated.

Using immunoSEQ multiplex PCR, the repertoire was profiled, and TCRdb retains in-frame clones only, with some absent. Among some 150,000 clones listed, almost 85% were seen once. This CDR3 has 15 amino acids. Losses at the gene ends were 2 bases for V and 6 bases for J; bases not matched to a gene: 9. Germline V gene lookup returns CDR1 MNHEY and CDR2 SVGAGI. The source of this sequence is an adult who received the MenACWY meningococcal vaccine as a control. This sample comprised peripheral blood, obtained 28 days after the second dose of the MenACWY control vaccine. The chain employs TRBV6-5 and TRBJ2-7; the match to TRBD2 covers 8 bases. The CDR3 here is CASSYTKRGRSEQYV. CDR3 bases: TGTGCCAGCAGTTACACGAAGCGGGGGCGGTCCGAGCAGTACGTC.